This passage covers 7 T cell receptor beta chains from one sample sequenced in a study of T cells after yellow fever vaccination. A single record per CDR3 protein comes from TCRdb applying MiXCR to the 5' RACE reads. The top ten clones hold about 14% of a sample with hundreds of thousands of distinct CDR3 sequences, approximately 13% of them seen once. Here the sequenced sample was PBMCs, taken on the day of the yellow fever booster vaccination. The receptors originated from a man aged 30-40 years who received the YFV17D yellow fever vaccine.

As for this clonotype: Mismatch with germline at one junction end may stem from a read error. The rearrangement joins TRBV30 to TRBJ1-2; no reliable D call. Germline CDR1 reads GTSNPN; CDR2 reads SVGIG (reference sequence). CDR3 length: 11 residues. The CDR3, as DNA: TGTGCCTGGAGCGTTCTTCTGGAAACCAACTTC. This translates into CAWSVLLETNF. The variable domain in full, completed from reference TRBV30 and TRBJ1-2, reads SQTIHQWPATLVQPVGSPLSLECTVEGTSNPNLYWYRQAAGRGLQLLFYSVGIGQISSEVPQNLSASRPQDRQFILSSKKLLLSDSGFYLCAWSVLLETNFGSGTRLTVV.

The chain combines TRBV20-1 with TRBJ2-2, with 10 nucleotides matching TRBD2. CDR1 and CDR2 from the germline V gene are DFQATT and SNEGSKA (reference sequence). The junction had 8 bases not matched to a gene; V was cut back by 0 bases and J by 7 bases. CDR3 size: 16 residues. The CDR3 loop is CSAREASGSLGGELFF. DNA for the CDR3: TGCAGTGCTAGAGAGGCTAGCGGGAGTTTAGGCGGGGAGCTGTTTTTT.

Comments on this clonotype: A much larger clonotype is one base distant, so this may be a read error. J is TRBJ2-5 and V is TRBV7-6; the D gene is possibly TRBD2 (6 bases). V gave up 1 base and J gave up 7 bases, with 10 bases separating them. CDR1 SGHVS and CDR2 FNYEAQ come from the germline V gene. The CDR3 has 13 amino acids. This CDR3 reads CASSLEAEGTQYF. The DNA of the CDR3 is TGTGCCAGCAGCTTAGAAGCGGAGGGGACCCAGTACTTC.

In this sample, this clonotype turned up a few times. The chain carries TRBV9 and TRBJ2-1; D possibly corresponds to TRBD1 (5 bases). Trimming shortened V by 0 bases and J by 8 bases, and 12 bases separated the two germline ends. The germline V gene has CDR1 SGDLS and CDR2 YYNGEE. The CDR3 sequence is 14 residues long. CDR3 sequence (DNA): TGTGCCAGCAGCGTAGATCTAGTGGGGCATGAGCAGTTCTTC. Translating gives CASSVDLVGHEQFF.

The DNA of the CDR3 is TGTGCCAGTAGAAATCCGGACTTTTGGGGCCAGCCCCAGCATTTT. Translated, it gives CASRNPDFWGQPQHF. The chain couples TRBV19 to TRBJ1-5; perhaps TRBD1 as D (5 bases). The germline gives CDR1 LNHDA, CDR2 SQIVND (reference sequence). This CDR3 spans 15 amino acids. Between the trimmed V and J ends, which lost 6 bases and 7 bases, there was a span of 19 bases. The full variable domain, completed using reference TRBV19 and TRBJ1-5, is DGGITQSPKYLFRKEGQNVTLSCEQNLNHDAMYWYRQDPGQGLRLIYYSQIVNDFQKGDIAEGYSVSREKKESFPLTVTSAQKNPTAFYLCASRNPDFWGQPQHFGDGTRLSIL.

This clonotype occurred many times. J is TRBJ1-1 and V is TRBV14, with no clear D. Germline values: CDR1 SGHDN, CDR2 FVKESK. V was trimmed by 1 base and J by 9 bases, leaving 12 bases between them. The CDR3 contains 13 residues. DNA of the CDR3: TGTGCCAGCAGCCAAGTAGGAGTAGGGAAAGCTTTCTTT. Residues: CASSQVGVGKAFF.

This chain connects TRBV27 to TRBJ2-7; D is undetermined. Trimming took 8 bases from V and 6 from J, leaving 11 bases between them. The CDR3 has 11 residues. Germline V gives CDR1 MNHEY, CDR2 SMNVEV (reference sequence). For the CDR3, the DNA is TGTGCCAGCGCTGGGTTTTCCGAGCAGTACTTC. Translation: CASAGFSEQYF.